The T cell receptor (beta chain) described here comes from a study of technical replicates of blood from four donors listed by TCRdb under 2017. The method was the immunoSEQ multiplex PCR assay. TCRdb stores this immuneACCESS table with in-frame sequences only. Part of the clones is absent; in the studies checked, under half of the shortfall reflects unresolved V genes, and no reason is known for the rest. This sample is represented by 82,000 or so clones; roughly 95% of them were singletons. Around 0.4% of the sample goes to the ten largest clones. For CDR1 and CDR2, the germline V gene (reference sequence) lists LNHNV and YYDKDF. There are 13 amino acids in the CDR3, from cysteine to phenylalanine inclusive. Just CDR3 DNA is preserved here, 39 bases in frame from base 1. The junction shows trimming of 0 bases on V and 7 bases on J, plus 7 bases between the germline ends. Comment on this clone: Its antigen has not been determined. No base quality information exists; no much larger clone differs at one position.

Sequenced input: T cells isolated from PBMCs. The receptor comes from a human donor in good health. The chain is assembled from TRBV15 and TRBJ1-5; the D gene assignment is ambiguous. The DNA sequence reads TGTGCCACCAGCAGAGACCGACTGCAGCCCCAGCATTTT. This encodes CATSRDRLQPQHF.